These T cell receptor beta chains were read from a single sample in a study of control samples from healthy donors and cancer patients. The data were produced by immunoSEQ multiplex PCR, yet TCRdb's version contains in-frame clones alone and is incomplete. Of 95,000 to 150,000 clones listed, about nine tenths were seen once; the top ten hold more than 6.5%. The specimen was blood. The receptors come from a middle-aged man in good health. The CDR3 runs from the conserved cysteine through the conserved F or W. The order of the fields is J gene, D gene, V gene, clone size, CDR3 protein, CDR3 DNA. The D gene is left open where the match is weak. Rows may omit the clone size; those that give it use once, few, many or a size class.

j_gene: TRBJ2-7; d_gene: TRBD1; v_gene: TRBV25-1; abundance: NA; CDR3aa: CASSDYGTASYEQYF; CDR3nt: TGTGCCAGCAGTGATTACGGGACAGCCTCCTACGAGCAGTACTTC
j_gene: TRBJ2-5; d_gene: TRBD1; v_gene: TRBV2; abundance: NA; CDR3aa: CASSGTGALGETQYF; CDR3nt: TGTGCCAGCAGTGGGACAGGGGCGTTAGGAGAGACCCAGTACTTC
j_gene: TRBJ1-3; d_gene: TRBD1; v_gene: TRBV9; abundance: NA; CDR3aa: CASSAGNRGSSGNTIYF; CDR3nt: TGTGCCAGCAGCGCTGGGAACAGGGGAAGCTCTGGAAACACCATATATTTT
j_gene: TRBJ1-2; d_gene: NA; v_gene: TRBV6-5; abundance: NA; CDR3aa: CASRYDGNYGYTF; CDR3nt: TGTGCCAGCAGATACGACGGTAACTATGGCTACACCTTC
j_gene: TRBJ2-1; d_gene: NA; v_gene: TRBV25-1; abundance: once; CDR3aa: CASIHTGIGNEQFF; CDR3nt: TGTGCCAGCATACATACAGGGATTGGCAATGAGCAGTTCTTC
j_gene: TRBJ2-3; d_gene: NA; v_gene: TRBV10-2; abundance: NA; CDR3aa: CASSTTGGTDTQYF; CDR3nt: TGCGCCAGCAGTACGACAGGAGGCACAGATACGCAGTATTTT
j_gene: TRBJ1-2; d_gene: NA; v_gene: TRBV7-2; abundance: NA; CDR3aa: CASSLVFGDIYGYTF; CDR3nt: TGTGCCAGCAGCTTAGTTTTTGGGGATATCTATGGCTACACCTTC
j_gene: TRBJ2-2; d_gene: NA; v_gene: TRBV16; abundance: NA; CDR3aa: CASSQSTGNTGELFF; CDR3nt: TGTGCCAGCAGCCAATCGACGGGTAACACCGGGGAGCTGTTTTTT
j_gene: TRBJ2-7; d_gene: NA; v_gene: TRBV6-1; abundance: NA; CDR3aa: CASSSQQSSYEQYF; CDR3nt: TGTGCCAGCAGTTCCCAACAGAGCTCCTACGAGCAGTACTTC
j_gene: TRBJ2-7; d_gene: NA; v_gene: TRBV2; abundance: NA; CDR3aa: CASRTVYEQYF; CDR3nt: TGTGCCAGCCGGACAGTCTACGAGCAGTACTTC
j_gene: TRBJ2-5; d_gene: TRBD2; v_gene: TRBV7-2; abundance: once; CDR3aa: CASSDRLAPAQYF; CDR3nt: TGTGCCAGCAGCGACAGACTAGCGCCCGCCCAGTACTTC
j_gene: TRBJ2-6; d_gene: NA; v_gene: TRBV6-5; abundance: NA; CDR3aa: CASSLQDTGANVLTF; CDR3nt: TGTGCCAGCAGCTTACAGGATACCGGGGCCAACGTCCTGACTTTC
j_gene: TRBJ1-4; d_gene: NA; v_gene: TRBV9; abundance: NA; CDR3aa: CASSVAVSRNEKLFF; CDR3nt: TGTGCCAGCAGCGTAGCCGTTTCACGTAATGAAAAACTGTTTTTT
j_gene: TRBJ1-2; d_gene: TRBD1; v_gene: TRBV7-2; abundance: NA; CDR3aa: CASSLVMDRGNGYTF; CDR3nt: TGTGCCAGCAGCTTAGTGATGGACAGGGGTAATGGCTACACCTTC
j_gene: TRBJ2-1; d_gene: NA; v_gene: TRBV5-4; abundance: once; CDR3aa: CASSLFRVSYNEQFF; CDR3nt: TGTGCCAGCAGCTTGTTCAGGGTCTCCTACAATGAGCAGTTCTTC
j_gene: TRBJ1-5; d_gene: NA; v_gene: TRBV15; abundance: NA; CDR3aa: CATSRDAGTPNQPQHF; CDR3nt: TGTGCCACCAGCAGAGACGCCGGGACACCCAATCAGCCCCAGCATTTT
j_gene: TRBJ2-7; d_gene: TRBD1; v_gene: TRBV4-3; abundance: NA; CDR3aa: CASSQESRQGALHEQYF; CDR3nt: TGCGCCAGCAGCCAAGAGTCGCGGCAGGGGGCACTTCACGAGCAGTACTTC
j_gene: TRBJ2-2; d_gene: NA; v_gene: TRBV5-4; abundance: NA; CDR3aa: CASSFRVRGTGELFF; CDR3nt: TGTGCCAGCAGCTTCCGGGTGAGGGGGACCGGGGAGCTGTTTTTT
j_gene: TRBJ2-5; d_gene: NA; v_gene: TRBV21-1; abundance: NA; CDR3aa: CASSKRAETQYF; CDR3nt: TGTGCCAGCAGCAAAAGGGCAGAGACCCAGTACTTC
j_gene: TRBJ1-2; d_gene: NA; v_gene: TRBV6-5; abundance: NA; CDR3aa: CASSYGSHYGYTF; CDR3nt: TGTGCCAGCAGTTACGGCAGCCACTATGGCTACACCTTC
j_gene: TRBJ2-5; d_gene: NA; v_gene: TRBV18; abundance: NA; CDR3aa: CASSPDREGETQYF; CDR3nt: TGTGCCAGCTCTCCGGACAGGGAGGGAGAGACCCAGTACTTC
j_gene: TRBJ1-4; d_gene: NA; v_gene: TRBV5-1; abundance: NA; CDR3aa: CASSPSVGNEKLFF; CDR3nt: TGCGCCAGCAGCCCGTCGGTAGGTAATGAAAAACTGTTTTTT
j_gene: TRBJ1-4; d_gene: TRBD1; v_gene: TRBV6-5; abundance: once; CDR3aa: CASSLGQGATLF; CDR3nt: TGTGCCAGCAGCCTCGGACAGGGGGCGACCCTTTTT
j_gene: TRBJ2-6; d_gene: NA; v_gene: TRBV5-4; abundance: NA; CDR3aa: CASSLDGLSGANVLTF; CDR3nt: TGTGCCAGCAGCCTGGACGGATTGTCTGGGGCCAACGTCCTGACTTTC
j_gene: TRBJ1-2; d_gene: NA; v_gene: TRBV3-1/TRBV3-2; abundance: NA; CDR3aa: CASSQVTQGYTF; CDR3nt: TGTGCCAGCAGCCAAGTGACGCAGGGCTACACCTTC
j_gene: TRBJ1-1; d_gene: TRBD1; v_gene: TRBV18; abundance: NA; CDR3aa: CASSLSQGVDFF; CDR3nt: TGTGCCAGCTCACTCAGTCAGGGGGTCGATTTCTTT
j_gene: TRBJ2-7; d_gene: TRBD1; v_gene: TRBV5-1; abundance: NA; CDR3aa: CASSTTGALGYEQYF; CDR3nt: TGCGCCAGCAGCACCACAGGGGCGCTAGGCTACGAGCAGTACTTC
j_gene: TRBJ2-5; d_gene: NA; v_gene: TRBV5-1; abundance: NA; CDR3aa: CASRLSGGTEETQYF; CDR3nt: TGCGCCAGCAGATTATCGGGGGGGACAGAAGAGACCCAGTACTTC
j_gene: TRBJ1-2; d_gene: TRBD1; v_gene: TRBV6-2/TRBV6-3; abundance: few; CDR3aa: CASSQRQGDFSGYTF; CDR3nt: TGTGCCAGCAGTCAGCGACAGGGAGATTTTAGTGGCTACACCTTC
j_gene: TRBJ2-2; d_gene: TRBD2; v_gene: TRBV11-2; abundance: NA; CDR3aa: CASSSRVMTSGGFTGELFF; CDR3nt: TGTGCCAGCAGCTCGCGTGTTATGACTAGCGGGGGGTTTACCGGGGAGCTGTTTTTT
j_gene: TRBJ2-3; d_gene: NA; v_gene: TRBV4-3; abundance: NA; CDR3aa: CASSQKDSPSTDTQYF; CDR3nt: TGCGCCAGCAGCCAAAAGGACAGCCCTAGCACAGATACGCAGTATTTT
j_gene: TRBJ2-1; d_gene: TRBD2; v_gene: TRBV29-1; abundance: NA; CDR3aa: CSVEVAGAYNEQFF; CDR3nt: TGCAGCGTTGAAGTTGCGGGGGCCTACAATGAGCAGTTCTTC
j_gene: TRBJ1-6; d_gene: TRBD1; v_gene: TRBV7-8; abundance: NA; CDR3aa: CASSLDRGAPLHF; CDR3nt: TGTGCCAGCAGCTTGGACAGGGGGGCACCCCTCCACTTT
j_gene: TRBJ1-1; d_gene: NA; v_gene: TRBV6-5; abundance: NA; CDR3aa: CASSYSQGEAFF; CDR3nt: TGTGCCAGCAGTTACTCCCAGGGGGAAGCTTTCTTT
j_gene: TRBJ2-5; d_gene: NA; v_gene: TRBV7-2; abundance: NA; CDR3aa: CASSLVLGGQETQYF; CDR3nt: TGTGCCAGCAGCTTAGTGTTGGGGGGCCAAGAGACCCAGTACTTC